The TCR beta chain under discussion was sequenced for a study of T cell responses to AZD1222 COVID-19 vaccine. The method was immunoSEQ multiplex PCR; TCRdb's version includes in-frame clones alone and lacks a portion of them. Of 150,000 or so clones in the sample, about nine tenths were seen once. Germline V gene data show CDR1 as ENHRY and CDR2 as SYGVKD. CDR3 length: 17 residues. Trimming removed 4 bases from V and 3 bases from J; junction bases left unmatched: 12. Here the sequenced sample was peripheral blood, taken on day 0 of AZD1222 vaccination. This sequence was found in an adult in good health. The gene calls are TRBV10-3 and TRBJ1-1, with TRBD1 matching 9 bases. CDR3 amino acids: CAISAGTGGGRDTEAFF. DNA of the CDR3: TGTGCCATCAGTGCTGGAACAGGGGGCGGTCGGGACACTGAAGCTTTCTTT.